One T cell receptor (beta chain) is described in this entry. It lacks a known antigen. There are no base qualities to consult, and no much larger clone falls within one base. TCR cDNA was synthesized by 5'RACE template switching, through which a universal primer site and unique molecular identifiers were introduced. cDNA synthesis was primed from both the TCR alpha and TCR beta constant segments. Library amplification used two PCR steps, and the second PCR step added sample barcodes and sequencing adapters. Sequencing of libraries was done on Illumina HiSeq 2500 (2x100 bp) or NovaSeq (2x150 bp). For the original study's pipeline: MIGEC was used to demultiplex reads and collapse the reads into UMI consensus sequences, and MiXCR was used for V(D)J alignment. Vaccine-responding clonotypes were identified with edgeR using replicate PBMC samples, with FDR below 0.01 and a log2 fold change above 5 up to day 15 being required. CD4 or CD8 identity was assigned to each bulk clonotype according to whether the clonotype was present at higher abundance in the sequenced CD4 repertoire or the sequenced CD8 repertoire. Using fastp trimming at Q25 and MiXCR clonotype assembly, TCRdb reanalyzed the public sequencing data and kept in-frame beta chains. Rows are combined by CDR3 protein, so each entry shows the most common genes and DNA. TCRdb assigned the V and J calls; the authors' analysis was not used. This sample has roughly 500,000 distinct CDR3 sequences in its table, and over 15% of those were observed once. Roughly an eighth of the sample goes to the ten largest clones.

This sample is part of a study of T cells after yellow fever vaccination (dated by TCRdb to between 2017 and 2020). With regard to the full study: Libraries from fractions with low cell numbers were prepared with the SMART-Seq v4 Ultra Low Input RNA kit. Two healthy male donors, one aged 18 to 30 and one aged 30 to 39 years, were included in the cohort. To follow T-cell clones before and after primary and booster YFV17D yellow fever vaccination, bulk TCR alpha and beta repertoires were sequenced over time. Blood samples were taken at several timepoints before and after primary and secondary immunization, and bulk PBMC replicates and cell subsets were isolated.

The germline V end is reduced by 7 bases and the J end by 6 bases; junction bases left unmatched: 15. In the germline V gene, CDR1 corresponds to WSHSY and CDR2 to SAAADI. The CDR3 goes from the cysteine to the phenylalanine over 16 residues. The sequence is cut down to CDR3 DNA, 48 bases in frame from base 1. The paper as a whole reports these results and caveats: Because only two donors were included in the study, the extent to which the findings can be generalized is limited. A small share of clonotypes occurred in both CD4 and CD8 compartments, likely arising from convergent recombination. Compared with the primary T-cell response, the secondary T-cell response was weaker but faster, peaking on day 5 rather than day 15. After the booster, most of the clones that had expanded following primary vaccination were detected again (roughly 96% of CD4 and around 88% of CD8), which suggests that memory was broadly maintained. Computational filtering was needed because FACS-sorted repertoires could contain abundant contaminating clonotypes from the bulk population.

The treatment or condition label corresponds to: live attenuated yellow fever vaccine strain. At each blood-draw timepoint, two biological replicates of bulk PBMCs were obtained. PBMCs were isolated from peripheral blood using a standard Ficoll-Paque protocol. TriZol was used to extract RNA from bulk PBMCs, from CD4 and CD8 fractions, and from dextramer-positive and dextramer-negative fractions. The clonotype was recovered from a man aged 25 to 40 who received the YFV17D yellow fever vaccine. Sequencing was performed on PBMCs, taken 15 days after the yellow fever booster vaccination. The chain is encoded by TRBV10-2 joined to TRBJ2-1; 7 of the junction bases match TRBD2. The CDR3 sequence is CASKAENPAGPNEQFF. The DNA reads as follows: TGCGCCAGCAAGGCAGAGAACCCAGCGGGACCCAATGAGCAGTTCTTC.